One and the same sample provided the 17 T cell receptor beta chains below, sequenced in a study of blood T cell repertoires in COVID-19. Profiled with immunoSEQ multiplex PCR; TCRdb holds only in-frame clones, not every one. The top ten clones hold just under 8.5% of a sample with fewer than 200,000 clones, more than 80% of them seen once. The sample consisted of peripheral blood. The receptor set was obtained from a woman aged 60-75 years with acute or convalescent COVID-19.

The chain recombines TRBV11-2 with TRBJ2-2; possible D gene TRBD1, 6 bases. V shed 5 bases and J shed 4 bases, with 11 bases lying between them. The germline gives CDR1 SGHAT, CDR2 FQNNGV. The CDR3 runs to 14 residues. The CDR3 bases are TGTGCCAGCAGCCAAACAGGGTCCACCGGGGAGCTGTTTTTT. It codes for CASSQTGSTGELFF.

In this sample, this clone turned up a few times. The gene calls are TRBV30 and TRBJ1-1; TRBD1 is a possible D gene (5 bases). Trimming stripped 2 bases from V and 4 bases from J, with 8 bases between. Germline V gives CDR1 GTSNPN, CDR2 SVGIG (reference sequence). This CDR3 has 12 residues. CDR3 sequence (DNA): TGTGCCTGGAGTTACAGGATCACTGAAGCTTTCTTT. Protein sequence: CAWSYRITEAFF.

V gene TRBV15 combines with J gene TRBJ2-1; 11 nucleotides line up with TRBD2. CDR1 is LNHNV, CDR2 YYDKDF, per germline (reference sequence). The CDR3 sequence is 17 residues long. The J segment lost 4 bases and the V segment lost 3 bases, leaving 8 bases of the junction unmatched. CDR3 bases: TGTGCCACCAGCAGGGACCGAGGGACTAGCGGATACAATGAGCAGTTCTTC. It translates to CATSRDRGTSGYNEQFF.

V and J are TRBV2 and TRBJ2-3; D uncertain. V shed 4 bases and J shed 4 bases, with 12 bases lying between them. The CDR3 is 14 amino acids. Germline V gene lookup returns CDR1 SNHLY and CDR2 FYNNEI. CDR3 residues: CASSVGLGADTQYF. The DNA of the CDR3 is TGTGCCAGCAGTGTAGGCCTAGGCGCAGATACGCAGTATTTT.

This rearrangement joins TRBV10-1 to TRBJ1-5, with 7 bases lining up with TRBD1. Germline loops: CDR1 WNHNN, CDR2 SYGVQD (reference sequence). Unmatched junction bases numbered 0, after V lost 3 bases and J lost 4 bases. The CDR3 covers 13 residues. CDR3 DNA: TGCGCCAGCAGTGACAGGGGGAATCAGCCCCAGCATTTT. It translates to CASSDRGNQPQHF.

V usage is TRBV7-6 and J usage is TRBJ2-1; the match to TRBD1 covers 7 bases. The germline V gene has CDR1 SGHVS and CDR2 FNYEAQ. This CDR3 comprises 15 residues. The V and J ends lost 0 bases and 4 bases, in that order; junction bases with no gene match: 3. The CDR3 loop is CASSLAQGSYNEQFF. The CDR3 DNA sequence: TGTGCCAGCAGCTTAGCACAGGGGAGTTACAATGAGCAGTTCTTC.

The rearrangement links TRBV5-1 to TRBJ2-2, with D possibly TRBD1 on 6 matching bases. CDR3 length: 14 amino acids. Germline V lookup: CDR1 SGHRS, CDR2 YFSETQ. Between the trimmed V and J ends, which lost 4 bases and 6 bases, there was a span of 13 bases. The CDR3 DNA is TGCGCCAGCAGCCCAGGACAGTGGCCCGGGGAGCTGTTTTTT. It yields the protein CASSPGQWPGELFF.

The V call is TRBV6-5, the J call TRBJ1-2; 7 nucleotides line up with TRBD1. There are 13 residues in the CDR3. V shed 6 bases and J 10 bases; nucleotides not matched to a gene: 11. The germline CDR1 and CDR2 sequences are MNHEY and SVGAGI. CDR3 coding DNA: TGTGCCAGCAGCCGACAGGGAGATAGTTTCTACACCTTC. This translates into CASSRQGDSFYTF.

This chain links TRBV5-1 with TRBJ2-3, with TRBD1 matching 9 bases. V gave up 3 bases and J gave up 0 bases; unmatched junction bases: 2. Germline lookup yields CDR1 SGHRS and CDR2 YFSETQ. CDR3 length: 15 amino acids. CDR3 region: CASSYDRGSTDTQYF. The CDR3 DNA sequence: TGCGCCAGCAGCTACGACAGGGGGAGCACAGATACGCAGTATTTT.

The chain employs TRBV2 and TRBJ1-1, with 7 bases fitting TRBD1. The CDR3 extends over 12 amino acids. Germline CDR1 reads SNHLY; CDR2 reads FYNNEI. Losses at the gene ends were 11 bases for V and 4 bases for J; bases not matched to a gene: 7. CDR3 in DNA: TGTGCCTGGGGACAGTGGGGCACTGAAGCTTTCTTT. Amino acids: CAWGQWGTEAFF.

V usage is TRBV24-1 and J usage is TRBJ2-1; 8 bases line up with TRBD2. Germline CDR1 is KGHDR and CDR2 is SFDVKD. With V trimmed by 9 bases and J by 7 bases, 16 bases remained unmatched. CDR3 size: 16 residues. In DNA form, the CDR3 reads TGTGCCACCGGTCGTCGGGACACCGGGGGGGGGAATGAGCAGTTCTTC. Translation gives CATGRRDTGGGNEQFF.

The genes are TRBV6-5 and TRBJ1-1, with TRBD1 matching 8 bases. This CDR3 has 15 amino acids. Per the germline V gene, CDR1 is MNHEY and CDR2 is SVGAGI. The ends lost 5 bases at V and 1 base at J; junction bases unmatched: 6. This chain's CDR3 is CASSTDRVSNTEAFF. DNA of the CDR3: TGTGCCAGCAGTACGGACAGGGTATCGAACACTGAAGCTTTCTTT.

The rearrangement uses TRBV2 and TRBJ1-6; D perhaps matches TRBD1 (5 bases). V lost 3 bases and J lost 7, with 13 bases in between. The germline V gene has CDR1 SNHLY and CDR2 FYNNEI. The CDR3 consists of 15 residues. The CDR3 here is CASSEGRAENSPLHF. DNA for the CDR3: TGTGCCAGCAGTGAGGGCAGGGCAGAGAATTCACCCCTCCACTTT.

The chain couples TRBV28 to TRBJ2-2; 8 bases agree with TRBD1. CDR1 and CDR2 from the germline V gene are MDHEN and SYDVKM. After removal of 3 bases from V and 2 bases from J, the junction contained 2 bases not matched to a gene. This CDR3 is 15 amino acids long. This CDR3 is CASSLGQDNTGELFF. The DNA of the CDR3 is TGTGCCAGCAGTTTGGGACAGGACAACACCGGGGAGCTGTTTTTT.

The rearrangement links TRBV6-5 to TRBJ1-1, with D hard to call. The CDR3 has 12 amino acids. Germline V gives CDR1 MNHEY, CDR2 SVGAGI. Trimming took off 5 bases at V and 1 base at J, with 5 bases between the two ends. Written as DNA, the CDR3 is TGTGCCAGCAGTCGGGGGAACACTGAAGCTTTCTTT. Translated, it gives CASSRGNTEAFF.

The rearrangement links TRBV28 to TRBJ1-2; 10 nucleotides agree with TRBD1. The CDR3 spans 14 residues. The germline gives CDR1 MDHEN, CDR2 SYDVKM. The ends lost 5 bases at V and 8 bases at J; junction bases unmatched: 8. The CDR3 loop reads CASSLRDRGAGYTF. CDR3 in DNA: TGTGCCAGCAGTCTCCGGGACAGGGGAGCCGGCTACACCTTC.

The genes are TRBV5-5 and TRBJ1-2; possibly TRBD1 for D (6 bases). Trimming took off 4 bases at V and 4 bases at J, with 17 bases between the two ends. Per germline, CDR1 SGHKS and CDR2 YYEKEE (reference sequence). The CDR3 is 15 amino acids. CDR3: CASSEGVRGSYGYTF. In DNA form, the CDR3 reads TGTGCCAGCAGCGAGGGGGTACGTGGCTCCTATGGCTACACCTTC.